One and the same sample provided the 4 T cell receptor beta chains below, sequenced in a study of shared clonotypes between healthy human individuals (dated by TCRdb to between 2020 and 2021). To prepare the library, the immunoSEQ multiplex PCR assay was applied. Imported from immuneACCESS, the table was reduced by TCRdb to in-frame sequences with V and J called. These copies leave out some clones; in studies compared against another copy, an unresolved V gene accounts for under half, and the cause of the remainder is not known. Present in this sample are roughly 1,600,000 clones, around 98.5% of which were seen just once. About 0.35% of the sample is taken by the ten largest. Sequencing input: naive CD4+ T cells sorted from blood. The intended sense of this specimen's cell subset or site label: CD45RA+ positively selected. The receptor source for this set is a young man in good health.

This clone was picked up one time. The V call is TRBV10-3, the J call TRBJ2-3; 8 positions agree with TRBD1. This CDR3 region has 15 residues. The trim removed 4 bases at V and 3 bases at J, leaving 6 bases unmatched. Germline CDR1 ENHRY, CDR2 SYGVKD. This chain's CDR3 is CAISAGQGGTDTQYF. The CDR3 DNA reads TGTGCCATCAGTGCCGGACAGGGCGGTACAGATACGCAGTATTTT.

V and J are TRBV18 and TRBJ2-3, with TRBD2 matching 11 bases. The CDR3 length is 15 residues. The V gene's germline CDR1 is KGHSH and CDR2 LQKENI. The J segment lost 6 bases and the V segment lost 5 bases, leaving 7 bases of the junction unmatched. The CDR3 coding sequence is TGTGCCAGCTCAGCTACTAGCGGGAGTTGGGATACGCAGTATTTT. It encodes CASSATSGSWDTQYF.

As to this clone: This specimen includes other DNA sequences encoding the same CDR3. The rearrangement joins TRBV28 to TRBJ2-5, with 7 bases fitting TRBD2. In germline, CDR1 is MDHEN, CDR2 SYDVKM. V trimming: 3 bases; J trimming: 4 bases; junction bases outside the gene matches: 2. CDR3 size: 13 residues. The CDR3 loop reads CASSFRGGETQYF. The DNA of the CDR3 is TGTGCCAGCAGTTTTCGCGGGGGAGAGACCCAGTACTTC. Complete variable domain (other parts from reference TRBV28 and TRBJ2-5): DVKVTQSSRYLVKRTGEKVFLECVQDMDHENMFWYRQDPGLGLRLIYFSYDVKMKEKGDIPEGYSVSREKKERFSLILESASTNQTSMYLCASSFRGGETQYFGPGTRLLVL.

The CDR3 protein is CASSPRLAGRLDEQFF. DNA for the CDR3: TGTGCCAGCAGCCCCCGGCTAGCGGGACGGCTCGATGAGCAGTTCTTC. The genes are TRBV5-5 and TRBJ2-1; 9 nucleotides agree with TRBD2. Per germline, CDR1 SGHKS and CDR2 YYEKEE (reference sequence). This CDR3 has 16 amino acids. The junction had 13 bases not matched to a gene; V was cut back by 4 bases and J by 8 bases.